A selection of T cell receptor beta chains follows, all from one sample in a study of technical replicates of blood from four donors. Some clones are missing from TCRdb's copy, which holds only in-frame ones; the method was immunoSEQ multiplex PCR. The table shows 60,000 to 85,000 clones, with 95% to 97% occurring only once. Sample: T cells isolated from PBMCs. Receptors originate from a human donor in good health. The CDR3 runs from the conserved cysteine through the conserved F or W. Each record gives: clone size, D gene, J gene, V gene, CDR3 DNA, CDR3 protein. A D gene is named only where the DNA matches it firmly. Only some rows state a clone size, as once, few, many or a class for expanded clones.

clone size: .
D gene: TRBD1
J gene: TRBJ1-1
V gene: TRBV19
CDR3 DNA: TGTGCCAGTAGTATTCAAATGGACAGGCGGAACACTGAAGCTTTCTTT
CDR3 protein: CASSIQMDRRNTEAFF

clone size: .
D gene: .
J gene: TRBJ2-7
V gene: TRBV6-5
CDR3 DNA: TGTGCCAGCAGTCGAAAACAGGGCTACGAGCAGTACTTC
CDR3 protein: CASSRKQGYEQYF

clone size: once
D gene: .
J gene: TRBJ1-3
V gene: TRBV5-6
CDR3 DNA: TGTGCCAGCAGCTTGACGGCCGGCGGAGGTAACACCATATATTTT
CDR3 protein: CASSLTAGGGNTIYF

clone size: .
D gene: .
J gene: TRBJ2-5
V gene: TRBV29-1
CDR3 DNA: TGCAGCGCCACCACCGGAGGGACGTTCCAAGAGACCCAGTACTTC
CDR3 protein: CSATTGGTFQETQYF

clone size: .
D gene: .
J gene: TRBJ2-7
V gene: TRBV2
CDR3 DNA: TGTGCCAGCACCACTTCCCGGGAAGTCCTCTACGAGCAGTACTTC
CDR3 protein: CASTTSREVLYEQYF

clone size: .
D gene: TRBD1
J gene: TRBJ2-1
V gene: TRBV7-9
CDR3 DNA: TGTGCCAGCAGCCCACCCCCTGGGACAGAAAAGAAACCCAATGAGCAGTTCTTC
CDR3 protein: CASSPPPGTEKKPNEQFF

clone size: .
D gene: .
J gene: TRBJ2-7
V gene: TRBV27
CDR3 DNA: TGTGCCAGCAGTTCAACAGGAATCTCCTACGAGCAGTACTTC
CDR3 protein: CASSSTGISYEQYF

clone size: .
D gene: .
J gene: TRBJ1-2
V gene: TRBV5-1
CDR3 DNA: TGCGCCAGCAGCTTGGGACAGGTCCATGGCTACACCTTC
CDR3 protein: CASSLGQVHGYTF

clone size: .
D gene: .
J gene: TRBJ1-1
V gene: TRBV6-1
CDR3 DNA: TGTGCCAGCAGTGAAGGAACAGGGAACGCTGAAGCTTTCTTT
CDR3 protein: CASSEGTGNAEAFF

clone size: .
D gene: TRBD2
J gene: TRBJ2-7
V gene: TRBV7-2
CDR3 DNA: TGTGCCAGCAGAATTAGCGGGGGGGCTTCCGAGCAGTACTTC
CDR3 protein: CASRISGGASEQYF

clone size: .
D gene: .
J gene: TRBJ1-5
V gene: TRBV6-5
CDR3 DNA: TGTGCCAGCAGGACCTCCCCAGGGGGCAATCAGCCCCAGCATTTT
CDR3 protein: CASRTSPGGNQPQHF